This record concerns one T cell receptor (beta chain) sequence. Its binding antigen is unknown. No base quality values were provided; no much bigger clone lies one nucleotide off. This entry comes from a study of T cell changes during pregnancy in multiple sclerosis (dated by TCRdb to between 2018 and 2021). Looking at the study overall: The study looked at changes in the T cell repertoire across pregnancy in women with multiple sclerosis.

The library was obtained by the immunoSEQ multiplex PCR assay. Not all clones reach the TCRdb copy of this immuneACCESS table, which keeps in-frame sequences only. Checked studies attribute under half of the gap to unresolved V genes and leave the rest unexplained. This sample has about 40,000 clones in its table, and approximately 88% of those were observed once. The top ten constitute roughly 4.9% of the sample. As encoded in the germline V gene, CDR1 is ENHRY while CDR2 is SYGVKD. There are 15 amino acids in the CDR3, from cysteine to phenylalanine inclusive. The retained sequence is limited to the CDR3, 45 bases, with the frame set at the first base. Trimmed from V: 8 bases; trimmed from J: 3 bases; junction bases lacking a gene match: 10.

The receptor was isolated from a female donor in good health, enrolled as a control in a pregnancy study. This specimen consisted of peripheral blood, obtained in the first trimester of pregnancy. The chain uses TRBV10-3 and TRBJ2-3; TRBD2 fits 8 bases in the junction. The DNA sequence reads TGTGCCATCCGAGCCCCGGGGGGGCGAACAGATACGCAGTATTTT. It translates to CAIRAPGGRTDTQYF.